The 30 T cell receptor beta chains reported below all come from one sample, sequenced in a study of control samples from healthy donors and cancer patients. The data were produced by immunoSEQ multiplex PCR, yet TCRdb's version contains in-frame clones alone and is incomplete. The sample shows tens of thousands of clones, 87% of them seen only once. The material sequenced was blood. The origin of the receptors is a man aged 45-65 years in good health.

The chain couples TRBV24-1 to TRBJ1-4; TRBD1 matches 11 bases. The CDR3 runs 15 residues. With 4 bases clipped from V and 7 bases from J, the junction kept 4 bases outside the gene matches. The germline gives CDR1 KGHDR, CDR2 SFDVKD. Written as DNA, the CDR3 is TGTGCCACCAGTGAACGGACAGGGGGCCGTGAAAAACTGTTTTTT. Translating gives CATSERTGGREKLFF.

V is TRBV6-2 or TRBV6-3 and J is TRBJ1-5; 9 bases match TRBD1. Germline-derived CDR1 and CDR2 are MNHEY and SVGEGT. CDR3 length: 15 residues. Trimming at V came to 6 bases and at J to 7 bases, leaving 10 bases not matched to a gene. The CDR3 protein is CASSMDRGAYQPQHF. CDR3 nucleotides: TGTGCCAGCAGCATGGACAGGGGAGCTTACCAGCCCCAGCATTTT.

The chain uses TRBV9 and TRBJ1-2, with a tentative D call TRBD1 (6 bases). CDR1 and CDR2 from the germline V gene are SGDLS and YYNGEE. V lost 3 bases and J 2 bases, leaving 8 bases between the germline ends. This CDR3 spans 13 amino acids. CDR3 loop: CASSATGNYGYTF. DNA for the CDR3: TGTGCCAGCAGCGCTACAGGGAACTATGGCTACACCTTC. The full variable domain, completed using reference TRBV9 and TRBJ1-2, is DSGVTQTPKHLITATGQRVTLRCSPRSGDLSVYWYQQSLDQGLQFLIQYYNGEERAKGNILERFSAQQFPDLHSELNLSSLELGDSALYFCASSATGNYGYTFGSGTRLTVV.

This clone was observed a few times. The V call is TRBV14, the J call TRBJ1-3; D perhaps matches TRBD1 (5 bases). Germline CDR1 and CDR2: SGHDN and FVKESK. This CDR3 comprises 18 residues. Trimming pared 0 bases from V and 0 bases from J, leaving 15 bases between. CDR3 sequence: CASSQDRRQGVSGNTIYF. DNA of the CDR3: TGTGCCAGCAGCCAAGATAGAAGGCAGGGTGTCTCTGGAAACACCATATATTTT.

This clone appeared a few times. Different DNA sequences within this sample yield the same CDR3. The V and J genes are TRBV24-1 and TRBJ2-5, with no clear D. This CDR3 has 12 residues. The V end lost 0 bases, the J end lost 5 bases, and 3 bases lay between the germline ends. From germline, CDR1 is KGHDR and CDR2 SFDVKD. CDR3 region: CATSDLLETQYF. The CDR3 DNA is TGTGCCACCAGTGATTTGTTGGAGACCCAGTACTTC.

The chain recombines TRBV2 with TRBJ1-2; no firm D call. The V and J ends lost 6 bases and 6 bases respectively, with 8 bases between them. This CDR3 has 11 residues. Germline CDR1 is SNHLY and CDR2 is FYNNEI. The CDR3 is CASSQTDGYTF. The CDR3 DNA reads as TGTGCCAGCAGCCAAACAGATGGCTACACCTTC.

V is TRBV10-3 and J is TRBJ1-5, with unresolved D. The CDR3 extends over 18 amino acids. Germline values: CDR1 ENHRY, CDR2 SYGVKD. V gave up 0 bases and J gave up 5 bases, with 20 bases separating them. This CDR3 is CAISESMGLQSSHQPQHF. The CDR3 coding sequence is TGTGCCATCAGTGAGTCGATGGGTTTACAGTCGAGTCATCAGCCCCAGCATTTT.

The chain has TRBV25-1 and TRBJ2-7; D possibly uses TRBD1 or TRBD2 (5 bases each). The V gene's germline CDR1 is MGHDK and CDR2 SYGVNS. The CDR3 is made up of 14 amino acids. The germline V and J ends were trimmed by 5 bases and 4 bases, with 15 bases remaining between them. Here the CDR3 reads CASSLPGTLYEQYF. The CDR3 DNA sequence: TGTGCCAGCAGTCTACCCGGGACCCTTTACGAGCAGTACTTC.

V is TRBV24-1 and J is TRBJ2-1; 7 bases fit TRBD1. V was clipped by 4 bases and J by 8 bases; unmatched bases: 7. The CDR3 runs to 14 residues. The germline gives CDR1 KGHDR, CDR2 SFDVKD. The CDR3 DNA follows: TGTGCCACCAGTGACCCACAGGGGTTGGATGAGCAGTTCTTC. Protein: CATSDPQGLDEQFF.

J is TRBJ1-4 and V is TRBV28; D call uncertain. There are 13 residues in the CDR3. The germline V gene has CDR1 MDHEN and CDR2 SYDVKM. Trimming removed 4 bases from V and 7 bases from J, with 10 bases in between. CDR3 DNA sequence: TGTGCCAGCAGTTCTGGGCACGGTGAAAAACTGTTTTTT. Translating it yields CASSSGHGEKLFF.

With respect to this clone: Other DNA sequences within the sample encode an identical CDR3. The gene calls are TRBV24-1 and TRBJ2-5; D is unresolved. The V end was cut by 1 base, the J end by 5 bases, with 4 bases between. The CDR3 spans 12 residues. In germline, CDR1 is KGHDR, CDR2 SFDVKD. DNA of the CDR3: TGTGCCACCAGTGATTTATTGGAGACCCAGTACTTC. Amino acids: CATSDLLETQYF.

This chain joins TRBV12-5 and TRBJ1-4; D is possibly TRBD1 (6 bases). Looked up from germline, CDR1 is LGHNT and CDR2 is FRNRAP. The CDR3 is 15 amino acids. V lost 0 bases, J lost 8 bases, and 13 bases lay in between. CDR3: CASGLVGGAGEKLFF. The CDR3 DNA is TGTGCTAGTGGTTTGGTTGGGGGGGCTGGAGAAAAACTGTTTTTT.

The rearrangement joins TRBV11-2 to TRBJ2-7, with D unclear. Trimming removed 2 bases at V and 3 bases at J, with 11 bases between. Germline CDR1 SGHAT, CDR2 FQNNGV. CDR3 length: 14 residues. This chain's CDR3 is CASSLSYPFYEQYF. The CDR3 DNA reads as TGTGCCAGCAGCTTAAGTTATCCCTTCTACGAGCAGTACTTC. The whole variable domain, remainder taken from reference TRBV11-2 and TRBJ2-7, is EAGVAQSPRYKIIEKRQSVAFWCNPISGHATLYWYQQILGQGPKLLIQFQNNGVVDDSQLPKDRFSAERLKGVDSTLKIQPAKLEDSAVYLCASSLSYPFYEQYFGPGTRLTVT.

The chain uses TRBV7-2 and TRBJ1-2; the match to TRBD1 covers 9 bases. CDR3 length: 15 residues. Germline trimming cut 3 bases from V and 4 bases from J; bases unmatched to any gene: 6. Germline lookup yields CDR1 SGHTA and CDR2 FQGNSA. The CDR3 coding sequence is TGTGCCAGCAGCTTCCAGGGACAGGGAAGCTATGGCTACACCTTC. Translation gives CASSFQGQGSYGYTF.

The rearrangement links TRBV4-2 to TRBJ2-5, with no clear D. The CDR3 spans 13 residues. In germline, CDR1 is LGHNA, CDR2 YNFKEQ. V was clipped by 0 bases and J by 5 bases, with 7 bases between them. The CDR3 DNA reads as TGTGCCAGCAGCCAAGATAGTGTCGAGACCCAGTACTTC. It codes for CASSQDSVETQYF.

This clone was counted only a few times. The rearrangement joins TRBV3-1 (or the pseudogene TRBV3-2) to TRBJ1-1, with a possible D match to TRBD1 (5 bases). Germline CDR1 is LGHDT and CDR2 is YNNKEL (reference sequence). This CDR3 is 13 amino acids long. The ends were cut back, 2 bases at V and 3 bases at J, with 7 bases in the middle. In nucleotides, the CDR3 is TGTGCCAGCAGCCAATCAGGGTACACTGAAGCTTTCTTT. Translating it yields CASSQSGYTEAFF.

The rearrangement joins TRBV7-6 to TRBJ1-1, with TRBD1 matching 7 bases. Germline V gene sequence: CDR1 SGHVS, CDR2 FNYEAQ. The CDR3 contains 16 residues. The junction had 4 bases not matched to a gene; V was cut back by 0 bases and J by 0 bases. The CDR3 DNA reads as TGTGCCAGCAGCTTAGCCACAGGGGAAATGAACACTGAAGCTTTCTTT. As protein: CASSLATGEMNTEAFF.

Only one count was recorded for this clone. The V gene is TRBV5-1, the J gene TRBJ2-7; D may be TRBD1 or TRBD2 (5 bases each). CDR1 and CDR2 from the germline V gene are SGHRS and YFSETQ. This CDR3 spans 14 amino acids. Trimming took off 2 bases at V and 2 bases at J, with 11 bases between the two ends. The CDR3: CASSLADTPYEQYF. Written as DNA, the CDR3 is TGCGCCAGCAGCTTAGCGGACACTCCCTACGAGCAGTACTTC. The whole variable domain, remainder taken from reference TRBV5-1 and TRBJ2-7, is KAGVTQTPRYLIKTRGQQVTLSCSPISGHRSVSWYQQTPGQGLQFLFEYFSETQRNKGNFPGRFSGRQFSNSRSEMNVSTLELGDSALYLCASSLADTPYEQYFGPGTRLTVT.

The chain employs TRBV6-2 or TRBV6-3 and TRBJ2-1; D is possibly TRBD1 or TRBD2 (5 bases each). Deletions cut 4 bases from V and 2 bases from J, with 9 bases between. The germline V gene encodes CDR1 MNHEY and CDR2 SVGEGT. This CDR3 contains 14 residues. This CDR3 is CASSWDAPYNEQFF. CDR3 in DNA: TGTGCCAGCAGTTGGGACGCACCCTACAATGAGCAGTTCTTC.

The table lists this clone with a count of one. The sample has other DNA sequences that encode this CDR3 too. The chain carries TRBV5-1 and TRBJ1-1; a possible D gene is TRBD1 (5 bases). Germline CDR1 and CDR2: SGHRS and YFSETQ. V was trimmed by 7 bases and J by 3 bases, leaving 10 bases between them. There are 12 residues in the CDR3. CDR3 amino acids: CASRRGDTEAFF. CDR3 in DNA: TGCGCCAGCCGACGGGGGGACACTGAAGCTTTCTTT.

The chain carries TRBV29-1 and TRBJ1-4; TRBD1 matches at 9 bases. The germline V gene encodes CDR1 SQVTM and CDR2 ANQGSEA. The ends lost 0 bases at V and 10 bases at J; junction bases unmatched: 3. The CDR3 sequence is 13 residues long. The CDR3 spells CSVEEAQGAKLFF. As DNA, the CDR3 is TGCAGCGTTGAAGAGGCACAGGGGGCAAAACTGTTTTTT.

The J gene is TRBJ2-1, the V gene TRBV24-1, with 13 bases aligning to TRBD2. With 5 bases clipped from V and 0 bases from J, the junction kept 0 bases outside the gene matches. The CDR3 extends over 16 amino acids. CDR1 is KGHDR, CDR2 SFDVKD, per germline. CDR3 amino acids: CATSGTSGGSYNEQFF. The CDR3 DNA reads TGTGCCACCAGTGGGACTAGCGGGGGCTCCTACAATGAGCAGTTCTTC.

This chain joins TRBV18 and TRBJ1-1, with TRBD1 identical over 7 bases. The CDR3 is 14 amino acids. Germline loops: CDR1 KGHSH, CDR2 LQKENI. The trim removed 3 bases at V and 5 bases at J, leaving 6 bases unmatched. CDR3: CASSPRQGWTEAFF. CDR3 coding DNA: TGTGCCAGCTCACCCAGACAGGGATGGACTGAAGCTTTCTTT.

This clone occurred once. The chain couples TRBV2 to TRBJ1-2, with 7 bases identical to TRBD1. CDR1 and CDR2 (germline): SNHLY, FYNNEI. The CDR3 consists of 13 residues. The trim removed 11 bases at V and 5 bases at J, leaving 11 bases unmatched. CDR3 loop: CACRDSGVYGYTF. Written as DNA, the CDR3 is TGTGCCTGCCGGGACAGCGGTGTATATGGCTACACCTTC.

The chain has TRBV7-9 and TRBJ2-1; 7 bases fit TRBD1. V dropped 0 bases and J dropped 6; count of bases not matched to a gene: 2. CDR3 length: 14 residues. The germline CDR1 and CDR2 sequences are SEHNR and FQNEAQ (reference sequence). Here the CDR3 reads CASSLAGQINEQFF. CDR3 bases: TGTGCCAGCAGCTTAGCGGGACAGATCAATGAGCAGTTCTTC.

V and J are TRBV10-3 and TRBJ2-3, with 15 bases aligning to TRBD2. The germline CDR1 and CDR2 sequences are ENHRY and SYGVKD. The length of the CDR3 is 17 residues. V was clipped by 6 bases and J by 4 bases; unmatched bases: 8. The CDR3 spells CAIRRGLAGGPSDTQYF. The CDR3 bases are TGTGCCATCAGGAGAGGACTAGCGGGAGGGCCCTCAGATACGCAGTATTTT.

On this clone: One junction end disagrees with the germline gene, perhaps due to a read error. V and J are TRBV10-1 and TRBJ2-3; perhaps TRBD2 as D (5 bases). The CDR3 runs 13 residues. Germline V CDR1 and CDR2: WNHNN, SYGVQD (reference sequence). The CDR3 loop is CASSESEADTQYF. The CDR3 nucleotides read TGCGCCAGCAGCGAGTCGGAGGCAGATACGCAGTATTTT.

This sequence joins TRBV3-1 (or the pseudogene TRBV3-2) and TRBJ2-4, with 13 bases that match TRBD2. V lost 4 bases to trimming and J lost 8 bases; unmatched junction nucleotides: 8. CDR1 LGHDT and CDR2 YNNKEL come from the germline V gene (reference sequence). The CDR3 covers 16 residues. The chain's CDR3 is CASSRGLAGEGYIQYF. The CDR3 DNA reads TGTGCCAGCAGCCGCGGACTAGCGGGAGAGGGGTACATTCAGTACTTC.

This clone was seen a handful of times. The chain uses TRBV6-5 and TRBJ1-1, with no clear D. Germline V gene sequence: CDR1 MNHEY, CDR2 SVGAGI. V shed 10 bases and J shed 0 bases, with 12 bases lying between them. The CDR3 runs to 13 residues. CDR3 amino acids: CATFSALNTEAFF. The CDR3 DNA reads as TGTGCCACCTTCTCTGCTTTGAACACTGAAGCTTTCTTT.

V gene TRBV29-1 combines with J gene TRBJ1-5; D is perhaps TRBD1 (5 bases). The CDR3 is made up of 13 amino acids. V was cut by 5 bases and J by 7 bases, with 15 bases left in between. Germline CDR1 SQVTM, CDR2 ANQGSEA. CDR3 in amino acids: CSVLTGPNQPQHF. CDR3 in DNA: TGCAGCGTTTTAACAGGACCGAACCAGCCCCAGCATTTT.